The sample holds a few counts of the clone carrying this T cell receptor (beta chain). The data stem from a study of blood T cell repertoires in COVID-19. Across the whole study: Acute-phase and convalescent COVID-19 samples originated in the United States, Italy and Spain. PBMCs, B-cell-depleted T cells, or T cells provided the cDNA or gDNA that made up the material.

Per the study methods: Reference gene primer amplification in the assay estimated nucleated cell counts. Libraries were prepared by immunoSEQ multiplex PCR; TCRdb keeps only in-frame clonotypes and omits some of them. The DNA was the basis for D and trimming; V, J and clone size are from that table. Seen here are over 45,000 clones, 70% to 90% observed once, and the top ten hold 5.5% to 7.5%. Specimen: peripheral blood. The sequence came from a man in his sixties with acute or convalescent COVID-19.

The CDR3 here is CASSEVGQGGSPLHF. The CDR3 DNA reads TGTGCCAGCAGTGAAGTCGGACAGGGGGGATCACCCCTCCACTTT. This chain links TRBV6-1 with TRBJ1-6, with 10 bases fitting TRBD1. The CDR3 length is 15 residues. Trimming removed 1 base from V and 10 bases from J; junction bases left unmatched: 4. CDR1 MNHNS and CDR2 SASEGT come from the germline V gene.